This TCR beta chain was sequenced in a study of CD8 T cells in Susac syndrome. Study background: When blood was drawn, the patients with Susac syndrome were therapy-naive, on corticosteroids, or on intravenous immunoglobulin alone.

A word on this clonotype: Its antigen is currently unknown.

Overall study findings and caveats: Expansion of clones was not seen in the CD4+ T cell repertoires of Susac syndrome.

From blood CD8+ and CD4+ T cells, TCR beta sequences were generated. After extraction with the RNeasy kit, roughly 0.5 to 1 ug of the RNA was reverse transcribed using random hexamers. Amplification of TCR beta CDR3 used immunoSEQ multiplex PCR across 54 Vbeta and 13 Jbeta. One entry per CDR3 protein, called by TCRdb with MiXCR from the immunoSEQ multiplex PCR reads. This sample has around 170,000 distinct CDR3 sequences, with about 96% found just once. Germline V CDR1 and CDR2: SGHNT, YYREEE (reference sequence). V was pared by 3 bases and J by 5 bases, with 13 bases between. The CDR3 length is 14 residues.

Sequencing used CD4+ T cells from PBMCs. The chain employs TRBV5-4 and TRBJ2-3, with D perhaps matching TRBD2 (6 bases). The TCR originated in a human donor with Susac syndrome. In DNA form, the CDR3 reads TGTGCCAGCAGCTCTTTGATCGGGAGAGATACGCAGTATTTT. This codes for CASSSLIGRDTQYF.